This T cell receptor beta chain was profiled in a study of early T cells in non-severe SARS-CoV-2 infection. CDR1 and CDR2 (germline): MNHEY, SVGAGI. The length of the CDR3 is 19 residues. The V gene lost 5 bases and the J gene lost 6 bases, with 29 bases spanning the gap. TCRdb independently ran MiXCR on the 5' RACE reads; one entry per CDR3 protein. The data show some 35,000 distinct CDR3 sequences, around 6.5% seen once. Comment on this clonotype: Its matching antigen is unknown.

The study's findings and limits: Reliance on VDJdb matching favored anti-spike CD8 responses; private and CD4 specificities were missed.

The J gene is TRBJ1-5, the V gene TRBV6-5, with D possibly TRBD1 on 6 matching bases. The sample here was whole blood, taken at baseline. The sequence derives from an adult who was a healthcare worker with PCR-confirmed SARS-CoV-2 infection or an uninfected control (not recorded which). CDR3: CASSPHLGGLEDSFQPQHF. The DNA for the CDR3 is TGTGCCAGCAGTCCACACCTCGGGGGGCTGGAGGATAGCTTTCAGCCCCAGCATTTT.